This entry is about one T cell receptor beta chain. The clone's antigen remains unknown. No much larger clonotype is one base removed from it; base qualities were not supplied. This sample stems from a study of identical twins (dated by TCRdb to the mid-2010s). In the study overall: The study deep-sequenced TCR alpha and beta repertoires from monozygotic twins, unrelated adults of various ages and cord blood to test whether fetal clonotypes persist. To rule out contamination, the twin experiments were replicated at different times with different library preparation protocols.

Library method: 5' RACE. The instrument given in TCRdb is Illumina HiSeq 2000. Template switching introduced a universal primer binding site; the final cDNA contained a unique molecular identifier, enabling accurate counting of TCR cDNA molecules. Specific primers in the conserved constant-segment region were used to synthesize first-strand cDNA for the TCR alpha and beta chains. To control for contamination, every cDNA library carried two barcodes: a SMART-Mk sample barcode plus Illumina barcodes. Two successive PCR steps introduced TruSeq adapter sequences along with Illumina sample barcodes. The Illumina HiSeq platform was used with custom primers to sequence TCR alpha and beta cDNA libraries. From the authors' description of their analysis: Raw reads were processed with MiGEC to extract unique molecular identifiers, and MiXCR was used to determine CDR3 positions. For each individual, recombination models were inferred using an EM algorithm with the repgenHMM and IGoR tools. Shared clonotype analysis was performed with the tcR package in R, normalizing sharing by the product of cloneset sizes. Out-of-frame nonproductive sequences were analyzed to study raw recombination free of thymic and clonal selection effects. TCRdb took the public reads, trimmed them with fastp at Q25, ran MiXCR for clone calling and kept in-frame beta chains. CDR3 protein sequences are deduplicated, and each keeps its most common genes and DNA. It is TCRdb's table, rather than the study itself, that gives the V and J calls and clone size. In this sample the table shows 650,000 to 750,000 distinct CDR3 sequences, approximately 21% of which occur a single time. The ten top clones hold roughly 4.3% of the sample.

Results and caveats for the whole study, not just this receptor: Because the same donors could not be followed over many years, the conclusions depended on cross-sectional statistical analysis. Abundant cord blood beta clonotypes carried fewer insertions; young adult naive repertoires showed a weaker similar trend, while memory repertoires showed none. In monozygotic twins, out-of-frame TCR alpha sharing was systematically underestimated by recombination models, although the models agreed with sharing between unrelated individuals. Compared with coincidental sharing between unrelated individuals, out-of-frame TCR alpha sequences shared between twins showed an excess of sequences with low generation probability. Zero-insertion analyses could be partly confounded by invariant T cells such as MAIT and iNKT, though diverse VJ usage argued against such confounding for most clonotypes. In beta out-of-frame sequences, excess twin sharing was weaker, because having fewer shared sequences lowered the signal-to-noise ratio.

All donors were healthy Caucasians. Three pairs of female monozygotic twins, all aged roughly 18 to 29 years, made up the twin cohort. Peripheral blood mononuclear cells were used as the source from which RNA for TCR libraries was isolated. This sample was shared with a second study, whose subject was T cells expressing NK-cell markers. The second source states: Three sorted T-cell subsets (CD3+CD56+NKG2C+, CD3+CD56+NKG2C- and CD3+CD56-NKG2C+) from eight donors had their TCR beta-chain repertoires profiled. Among the eight sequenced donors, seven were HCMV-seropositive and one was HCMV-seronegative. To restrict sorting to alphabetaTCR-expressing T cells, an anti-gammadeltaTCR antibody was added in several experiments. In about six donors, the dominant CD3+CD56+NKG2C+ clonotypes were found to rank among the top 10 CD8+ clonotypes and to make up about 1.0-7.5% of CD8+ T cells. Those dominant clonotypes were again the most abundant among CD3+CD56-NKG2C+ cells in a handful of donors, at 28.3-60.1%. Whether the expanded NKG2C-expressing T cell clones were specific for HCMV antigens was left unclear. The eight sequenced donors were randomly selected healthy volunteers, three men and five women. A commercial ELISA kit detecting HCMV-specific IgG in serum was used to determine HCMV serostatus. For several donors, bulk peripheral blood T-cell repertoires were also sequenced from unsorted PBMC. MIGEC was used to demultiplex reads and group the reads by UMI, and MiTCR was used to assemble and quantify clonotypes. To exclude erroneous sequences, any TCR cDNA sequence not supported by at least two reads was discarded. The tcR package was used for downstream repertoire analysis, and clonotypes were matched between fractions using CDR3 nucleotide sequence together with V segment. Antigen specificity was annotated against VDJdb with VDJmatch, allowing one amino acid substitution in CDR3.

This receptor was obtained from a young woman in good health. The sequenced sample was PBMCs.

In nucleotides, the sequence is TGTGCCAGCAGCCAAGTTGTCCGCTACAATGAGCAGTTCTTC. This sequence encodes CASSQVVRYNEQFF. The rearrangement combines TRBV14 with TRBJ2-1, with the D segment identity uncertain. The germline ends are 7 bases apart after V is trimmed by 1 base and J by 3 bases. The CDR3, cysteine through phenylalanine, is 14 amino acids long. Only the CDR3 DNA stays, 42 bases, in frame from base 1. In the germline V gene, CDR1 corresponds to SGHDN and CDR2 to FVKESK.